Listed below are T cell receptor beta chains from one sample, sequenced in a study of blood T cell repertoires in COVID-19. Method: immunoSEQ multiplex PCR; TCRdb's copy keeps in-frame clones and lacks some. Of about 64,000 clones detected, around 85% appear once; the ten largest clones hold about 1.2%. The sequencing input was peripheral blood. Receptors originate from a man in his forties with acute or convalescent COVID-19. Both conserved end residues are trimmed from each CDR3. The order of the fields is V gene, J gene, CDR3 protein.

V gene: TRBV7-3
J gene: TRBJ1-1
CDR3 protein: ASSLTGQGEAF

V gene: TRBV24-1
J gene: TRBJ2-1
CDR3 protein: ATSDPKTAHNEQF

V gene: TRBV5-1
J gene: TRBJ2-7
CDR3 protein: ASSLFGGYSYEQY

V gene: TRBV28
J gene: TRBJ1-6
CDR3 protein: ASSFPDRGESPLH

V gene: TRBV6-1
J gene: TRBJ1-5
CDR3 protein: ASSEGGGGQPQH

V gene: TRBV28
J gene: TRBJ1-6
CDR3 protein: ASSTTFGLYNSPLH

V gene: TRBV25-1
J gene: TRBJ1-2
CDR3 protein: ASSDPLQGGGYT

V gene: TRBV2
J gene: TRBJ2-1
CDR3 protein: ASSGEGPRPDEQF

V gene: TRBV6-5
J gene: TRBJ2-2
CDR3 protein: ASNRLAGEIGELF

V gene: TRBV5-4
J gene: TRBJ2-1
CDR3 protein: ASSGGLAGSYNEQF

V gene: TRBV2
J gene: TRBJ2-3
CDR3 protein: ASSESPEGGAGTDTQY

V gene: TRBV25-1
J gene: TRBJ1-2
CDR3 protein: ASSEWGRDSYGYT

V gene: TRBV4-1
J gene: TRBJ2-7
CDR3 protein: ASSHGPGQGAREQY

V gene: TRBV3-1/TRBV3-2
J gene: TRBJ2-3
CDR3 protein: ASSQDTSTDTQY

V gene: TRBV9
J gene: TRBJ1-1
CDR3 protein: ASSATGVTEAF

V gene: TRBV5-6
J gene: TRBJ1-1
CDR3 protein: ASTPTGYSEAF

V gene: TRBV30
J gene: TRBJ2-2
CDR3 protein: AWTTDQPSSNTGELF

V gene: TRBV5-4
J gene: TRBJ1-2
CDR3 protein: ASSSTGGGLYGYT

V gene: TRBV19
J gene: TRBJ2-5
CDR3 protein: ASSTRTDQETQY

V gene: TRBV28
J gene: TRBJ2-7
CDR3 protein: ASSFSGEQY

V gene: TRBV12-5
J gene: TRBJ1-1
CDR3 protein: ASALRGSAAF

V gene: TRBV5-1
J gene: TRBJ2-6
CDR3 protein: ASSPQGTGDGANVLT

V gene: TRBV5-4
J gene: TRBJ2-3
CDR3 protein: ASSTPGLADTDTQY

V gene: TRBV13
J gene: TRBJ1-2
CDR3 protein: ASSLGQGDYGYT

V gene: TRBV3-1/TRBV3-2
J gene: TRBJ1-1
CDR3 protein: ASSQLRPTGAEAF

V gene: TRBV14
J gene: TRBJ2-2
CDR3 protein: ASSQGGRGTTGELF

V gene: TRBV5-1
J gene: TRBJ1-3
CDR3 protein: ASSLESGAGNTIY

V gene: TRBV2
J gene: TRBJ1-1
CDR3 protein: ASLRGPNTEAF

V gene: TRBV25-1
J gene: TRBJ1-1
CDR3 protein: ASSLTGLNTEAF

V gene: TRBV9
J gene: TRBJ1-5
CDR3 protein: ASSVKENQPQH

V gene: TRBV5-1
J gene: TRBJ1-4
CDR3 protein: ASSLVAGGRNEKLF

V gene: TRBV6-5
J gene: TRBJ1-1
CDR3 protein: ASRLDQFEAF

V gene: TRBV6-1
J gene: TRBJ1-5
CDR3 protein: ASSEAPLYSNQPQH

V gene: TRBV29-1
J gene: TRBJ1-1
CDR3 protein: SVKGQPNTEAF

V gene: TRBV30
J gene: TRBJ2-3
CDR3 protein: AWSRGGSTDTQY